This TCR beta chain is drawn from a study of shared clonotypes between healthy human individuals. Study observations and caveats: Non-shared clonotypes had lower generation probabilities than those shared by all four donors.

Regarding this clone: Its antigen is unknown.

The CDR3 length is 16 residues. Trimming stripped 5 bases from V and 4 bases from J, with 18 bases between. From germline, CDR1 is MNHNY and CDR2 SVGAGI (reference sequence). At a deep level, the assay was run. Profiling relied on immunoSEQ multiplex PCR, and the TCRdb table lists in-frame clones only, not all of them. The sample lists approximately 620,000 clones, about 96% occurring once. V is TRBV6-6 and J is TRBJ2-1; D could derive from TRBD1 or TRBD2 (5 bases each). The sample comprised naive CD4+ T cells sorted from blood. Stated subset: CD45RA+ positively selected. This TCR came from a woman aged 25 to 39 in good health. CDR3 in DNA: TGTGCCAGCAGTCCCGCCGGGACGCAAGGATACAATGAGCAGTTCTTC. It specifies CASSPAGTQGYNEQFF.